Given below is one T cell receptor (beta chain) in context. Its cognate antigen is unknown. The sample originates from a study of monozygotic twins with cystic fibrosis. Study-wide background: Approximately 3.2 micrograms of fragmented DNA underwent roughly 15 PCR cycles for library preparation. Whole-study findings and limits: Co-twins had the most similar V usage for 13 of 16 pairs, J for 8. Low clonality (median roughly 0.0087) suggested a mostly naive repertoire. No link emerged between shared CDR3 counts and age, concordance or severity.

The protocol was immunoSEQ multiplex PCR, while the TCRdb copy is restricted to in-frame clones and leaves out a portion. The repertoire holds 25,000 to 30,000 clones, with 90% as singletons. The source material was blood. The sequence was collected from a girl aged 2 to 9 with cystic fibrosis.

The CDR3 DNA sequence: TGTGCCAGCAGCGTACGGGCGGAAGGAGGCTACACCTTC. Translation: CASSVRAEGGYTF. This rearrangement joins TRBV9 to TRBJ1-2, with D hard to call. The CDR3 covers 13 residues. Trimming removed 1 base at V and 8 bases at J, with 12 bases between. The germline V gene has CDR1 SGDLS and CDR2 YYNGEE.